The entry that follows covers one T cell receptor beta chain sequence. This sample is drawn from a study of blood T cell repertoires in COVID-19. The overall study: Samples came from the United States, Italy and Spain, spanning acute and convalescent COVID-19. Sources were T cells, B-cell-depleted T cells, or PBMCs; the material itself was cDNA or gDNA.

Trimming pared 4 bases from V and 2 bases from J, leaving 10 bases between. The CDR3 sequence is 13 residues long. Germline V gene data show CDR1 as SGHRS and CDR2 as YFSETQ. The repertoire was sequenced with immunoSEQ multiplex PCR; TCRdb's copy has only in-frame clones and lacks some. The data show some 59,000 clones, with 80% to 90% seen just once and roughly 4.8% held by the top ten. This sequence originates from a woman aged 60-70 years with acute or convalescent COVID-19. The chain carries TRBV5-1 and TRBJ2-7; possible D gene TRBD1, 6 bases. The sample comprised peripheral blood. CDR3 loop: CASSPTGTYEQYF. The DNA of the CDR3 is TGCGCCAGCAGCCCCACAGGGACCTACGAGCAGTACTTC.